The subject of this entry is one T cell receptor (beta chain). Its antigen remains unidentified. One junction end disagrees with the germline gene, perhaps due to a read error. This record belongs to a study of cytomegalovirus exposure and HLA in healthy donors. Study-level points and caveats: What a later analysis reportedly showed was that an Asian-associated ancestry cluster had fewer N-insertions than the 666-donor mean. As immune exposure information, only CMV serostatus was available. A later analysis reported that several of the most significant clusters appeared to be linked to common viral pathogens, among them Epstein-Barr virus.

The PCR was carried out with 60 Vbeta primers and 13 Jbeta primers. The protocol was immunoSEQ multiplex PCR, while the TCRdb copy is restricted to in-frame clones and leaves out a portion. This sample has roughly 200,000 clones, with 75% to 90% found just once. CDR1 and CDR2 from the germline V gene are SGHAT and FQNNGV. The CDR3 extends over 15 amino acids. This sequence joins TRBV11-2 and TRBJ1-4; a possible D gene is TRBD1 (5 bases). The sample comprised PBMCs. This receptor was identified in a young man in good health and CMV-seronegative. The CDR3 reads CASSFLAGTHIHQDF. CDR3 DNA sequence: TGTGCCAGCAGCTTTTTAGCAGGGACTCACATACATCAAGACTTT.